This entry is about one T cell receptor (beta chain). The data were taken from a study of control samples from healthy donors and cancer patients. The assay was immunoSEQ multiplex PCR, and TCRdb's table has in-frame clones only and misses some. The sample contains 350,000 to 450,000 clones, 75% to 95% of which appear only once. Germline V gene data show CDR1 as LGHNA and CDR2 as YSLEER. The CDR3 spans 17 residues. With V trimmed by 4 bases and J by 0 bases, 7 bases remained unmatched. The chain links TRBV4-3 to TRBJ1-2, with 11 bases matching TRBD1. Sequenced material: PBMCs. This receptor was obtained from a man in his forties or fifties with head and neck cancer. In nucleotides, the CDR3 is TGCGCCAGCAGCCCATCCACGGGACAGGGGGCTAACTATGGCTACACCTTC. It yields the protein CASSPSTGQGANYGYTF.